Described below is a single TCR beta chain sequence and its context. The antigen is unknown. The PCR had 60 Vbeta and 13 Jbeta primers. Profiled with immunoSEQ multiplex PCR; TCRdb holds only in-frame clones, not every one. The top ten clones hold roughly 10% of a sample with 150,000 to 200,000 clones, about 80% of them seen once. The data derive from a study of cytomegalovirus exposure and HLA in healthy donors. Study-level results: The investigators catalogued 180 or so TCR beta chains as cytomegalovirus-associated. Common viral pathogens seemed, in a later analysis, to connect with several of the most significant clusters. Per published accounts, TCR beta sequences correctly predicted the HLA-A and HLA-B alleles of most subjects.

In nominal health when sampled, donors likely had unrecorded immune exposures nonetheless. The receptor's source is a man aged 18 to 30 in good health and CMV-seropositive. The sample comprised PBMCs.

This CDR3 is CASSYTGPYEQYF. The CDR3, as DNA: TGTGCCAGCAGTTATACAGGACCCTACGAGCAGTACTTC. This sequence joins TRBV6-5 and TRBJ2-7, with a tentative D call TRBD1 (5 bases). Between the trimmed V and J ends, which lost 3 bases and 2 bases, there was a span of 8 bases. The CDR3 extends over 13 amino acids. Per the germline V gene, CDR1 is MNHEY and CDR2 is SVGAGI.